Shown below are 14 T cell receptor beta chains from a single sample sequenced in a study of shared clonotypes between healthy human individuals. Produced via immunoSEQ multiplex PCR; TCRdb's table is partial and in-frame only. This table has roughly 1,500,000 clones, roughly 98.5% appearing once. Sequences were obtained from naive CD4+ T cells sorted from blood. Subset described: CD45RA+ positively selected. The receptor set was obtained from a man aged 30 to 39 in good health.

This sequence joins TRBV6-6 and TRBJ1-5; TRBD1 aligns across 9 bases. V was clipped by 7 bases and J by 4 bases; unmatched bases: 11. From germline, CDR1 is MNHNY and CDR2 SVGAGI (reference sequence). The CDR3 contains 16 residues. CDR3 region: CASTLKSGQGNQPQHF. In nucleotides, the CDR3 is TGTGCCAGCACCTTAAAGTCCGGACAGGGGAATCAGCCCCAGCATTTT.

This chain joins TRBV5-1 and TRBJ2-7, with a tentative D call TRBD1 (6 bases). The CDR3 spans 16 residues. The ends were cut back, 4 bases at V and 2 bases at J, with 19 bases in the middle. From germline, CDR1 is SGHRS and CDR2 YFSETQ. CDR3 in DNA: TGCGCCAGCAGCCCAAGATGGCGAACAGGGCCCTACGAGCAGTACTTC. Its protein is CASSPRWRTGPYEQYF.

J is TRBJ2-7 and V is TRBV20-1; D unresolved. The V end lost 1 base, the J end lost 6 bases, and 4 bases lay between the germline ends. The CDR3 loop spans 10 amino acids. The V gene's germline CDR1 is DFQATT and CDR2 SNEGSKA (reference sequence). CDR3 coding DNA: TGCAGTGCTAGAGTAATCGAGCAGTACTTC. Its protein is CSARVIEQYF.

This clone occurred once. The chain couples TRBV15 to TRBJ2-1, with 15 bases that match TRBD2. CDR1 and CDR2 (germline): LNHNV, YYDKDF (reference sequence). V lost 4 bases and J lost 9; bases outside the gene matches: 13. The CDR3 sequence is 18 residues long. The CDR3 here is CATSKVPGLAGGGSEQFF. The CDR3 DNA follows: TGTGCCACCAGCAAAGTTCCGGGACTAGCGGGAGGAGGGAGTGAGCAGTTCTTC.

This chain connects TRBV6-6 to TRBJ1-2, with 9 bases lining up with TRBD1. There are 14 residues in the CDR3. The germline V gene has CDR1 MNHNY and CDR2 SVGAGI (reference sequence). J was trimmed by 8 bases and V by 4 bases; bases with no gene match: 8. CDR3 coding DNA: TGTGCCAGCAGTTCGACACAGGGGGCGAGGGGCTACACCTTC. This sequence encodes CASSSTQGARGYTF.

The chain links TRBV19 to TRBJ2-7; the match to TRBD1 covers 9 bases. V trimming: 5 bases; J trimming: 0 bases; junction bases outside the gene matches: 2. In germline, CDR1 is LNHDA, CDR2 SQIVND (reference sequence). CDR3 length: 14 amino acids. The CDR3 nucleotides are TGTGCCAGTAGTTTACAGGGGGCCTCCTACGAGCAGTACTTC. As protein: CASSLQGASYEQYF.

The rearrangement uses TRBV7-9 and TRBJ2-7; 8 nucleotides agree with TRBD2. CDR3 length equals 14 residues. Germline CDR1 and CDR2: SEHNR and FQNEAQ (reference sequence). The trim removed 3 bases at V and 6 bases at J, leaving 7 bases unmatched. This chain's CDR3 is CASSFGTSIGEQYF. The CDR3 nucleotides read TGTGCCAGCAGCTTCGGGACTAGTATCGGCGAGCAGTACTTC.

The chain links TRBV2 to TRBJ1-5; 9 bases fit TRBD1. There are 14 residues in the CDR3. V dropped 6 bases and J dropped 6; count of bases not matched to a gene: 6. CDR1 and CDR2 from the germline V gene are SNHLY and FYNNEI. CDR3 amino acids: CASRDDRGSQPQHF. In DNA, the CDR3 is TGTGCCAGCAGGGACGACAGGGGGTCTCAGCCCCAGCATTTT.

V usage is TRBV7-2 and J usage is TRBJ2-1; D is unclear. The CDR3 runs to 16 residues. Trimming cost V 1 base and J 6 bases, with 16 bases left between them. The germline V gene has CDR1 SGHTA and CDR2 FQGNSA. DNA for the CDR3: TGTGCCAGCAGCTTAGGGTCCCGGAAAGGCGGCAATGAGCAGTTCTTC. This gives the protein CASSLGSRKGGNEQFF.

This chain connects TRBV5-1 to TRBJ2-2, with unresolved D. Trimming took 1 base from V and 5 from J, leaving 9 bases between them. CDR1 SGHRS and CDR2 YFSETQ come from the germline V gene. The CDR3 totals 14 residues. Here the CDR3 reads CASSLYSDTGELFF. The CDR3 DNA reads as TGCGCCAGCAGCTTGTACAGCGATACCGGGGAGCTGTTTTTT.

The chain is built from TRBV4-3 and TRBJ1-2; D gene ambiguous. From germline, CDR1 is LGHNA and CDR2 YSLEER. The CDR3 has 17 residues. Deletions cut 1 base from V and 8 bases from J, with 23 bases between. Here the CDR3 DNA reads TGCGCCAGCAGCCAAGCATTCGGTGGGGTAGGCGAGAGGGGCTACACCTTC. Encoded protein: CASSQAFGGVGERGYTF.

This chain uses TRBV4-3 with TRBJ2-6; D gene unclear. The ends were cut back, 0 bases at V and 2 bases at J, with 8 bases in the middle. The CDR3 spans 16 residues. The V gene's germline CDR1 is LGHNA and CDR2 YSLEER. CDR3 residues: CASSQDTAPGANVLTF. The CDR3 bases are TGCGCCAGCAGCCAAGATACAGCCCCTGGGGCCAACGTCCTGACTTTC.

J is TRBJ1-1 and V is TRBV2, with a tentative D call TRBD1 (5 bases). The V end lost 2 bases, the J end lost 0 bases, and 7 bases lay between the germline ends. The CDR3 extends over 14 amino acids. The V gene's germline CDR1 is SNHLY and CDR2 FYNNEI. CDR3 coding DNA: TGTGCCAGCAGTGAAAACAGGATGAACACTGAAGCTTTCTTT. Protein sequence: CASSENRMNTEAFF.

The chain uses TRBV12-5 and TRBJ2-2; the D gene is possibly TRBD2 (5 bases). With 6 bases removed from V and 6 bases from J, the gap between germline ends came to 11 bases. This CDR3 is 13 amino acids long. Per the germline V gene, CDR1 is LGHNT and CDR2 is FRNRAP. CDR3 nucleotides: TGTGCTAGTGGCCTTAAAGCGGCCGGGGAGCTGTTTTTT. Translating gives CASGLKAAGELFF.